This TCR beta chain was sequenced during a study of T cells in Graves' hyperthyroidism and ophthalmopathy. Researchers took RNA transcripts and amplified the TCR beta CDR3 regions from them. The HTBI primer set drove a first-round RT-PCR of the TCR CDR3. TCRdb recomputed calls from the multiplex PCR reads with MiXCR, one row per CDR3 protein. The table includes roughly 840,000 distinct CDR3 sequences, roughly 40% detected once. This clonotype appeared many times. Per germline, CDR1 LNHDA and CDR2 SQIVND (reference sequence). CDR3 size: 13 residues. V was pared by 3 bases and J by 8 bases, with 13 bases between.

The source of this sequence is a man aged 18 to 29 with Graves' hyperthyroidism. Source material: blood. The rearrangement uses TRBV19 and TRBJ1-2; D gene uncertain. CDR3 residues: CASSMEGFGGYTF. The CDR3 nucleotides are TGTGCCAGTAGTATGGAGGGATTTGGCGGCTACACCTTC.